This T cell receptor beta chain emerged from a study of T-cell reconstitution after alpha-beta-depleted transplantation in children. Researchers prepared the TCRbeta library using unique molecular identifiers, the study reports. In TCRdb, the PCR reads were re-called with MiXCR into one record per CDR3 protein. The sample carries approximately 520,000 distinct CDR3 sequences, 30% to 35% recorded once. V lost 1 base and J lost 3; bases outside the gene matches: 5. CDR1 is SQVTM and CDR2 is ANQGSEA in the germline V gene. The CDR3 contains 15 residues. The sample consisted of PBMCs from the stem cell graft donor, taken from the stem cell graft. The receptor was isolated from a human donor who donated a stem cell graft to a child with aplastic anemia. The chain is built from TRBV29-1 and TRBJ2-3, with 9 positions matching TRBD1. The CDR3 loop is CSVEGTGARTDTQYF. The CDR3 region has the DNA TGCAGCGTTGAAGGGACAGGGGCTAGGACAGATACGCAGTATTTT.